This entry features one TCR beta chain sequence. This entry is derived from a study of blood T cell repertoires in COVID-19. As for the study in general: Specimens from acute and convalescent COVID-19 originated in the United States, Italy and Spain. PBMCs, B-cell-depleted T cells, or T cells were the source of the cDNA or gDNA that made up the material.

From germline, CDR1 is MGHRA and CDR2 YSYEKL. With 1 base clipped from V and 5 bases from J, the junction kept 13 bases outside the gene matches. The CDR3 is 18 residues long. Authors' analysis steps: Reference gene primer amplification in the assay estimated nucleated cell counts. Sequencing used immunoSEQ multiplex PCR; TCRdb keeps in-frame clones, though not all of them. V and J calls and clone size are those listed in that table; D and trimming were worked out from the DNA. This table holds about 300,000 clones, roughly 90% found once. The sample consisted of peripheral blood. This clonotype was obtained from a man aged 18-30 years with active or convalescent COVID-19. V gene TRBV4-1 combines with J gene TRBJ2-1; 8 bases map to TRBD2. CDR3 sequence reads: CASSQGPGGPFLDNEQFF. DNA for the CDR3: TGCGCCAGCAGCCAAGGTCCGGGGGGGCCGTTCCTCGACAATGAGCAGTTCTTC.